This entry lists 12 T cell receptor beta chains sequenced from one sample in a study of shared T cell receptors in the human thymus. Measured with immunoSEQ multiplex PCR; TCRdb has only the in-frame clones, and not every one. The sample yields about 380,000 clones, roughly 94% seen once. Sequencing was carried out using thymocytes. All receptors derive from a human donor.

The chain has TRBV7-8 and TRBJ1-2; weak D call: TRBD1 (5 bases). CDR3 size: 18 residues. Trimming shortened V by 0 bases and J by 0 bases, and 17 bases separated the two germline ends. The germline V gene encodes CDR1 SGHVS and CDR2 FQNEAQ. Here the CDR3 DNA reads TGTGCCAGCAGCTTAGCCCCCCACGACAGCCGGACTAACTATGGCTACACCTTC. Translation: CASSLAPHDSRTNYGYTF.

This chain links TRBV19 with TRBJ2-1; 7 bases line up with TRBD1. The germline V gene has CDR1 LNHDA and CDR2 SQIVND (reference sequence). With V trimmed by 6 bases and J by 0 bases, 8 bases remained unmatched. The CDR3 runs 16 residues. The CDR3 sequence is CASRTTGISSYNEQFF. The CDR3 bases are TGTGCCAGTAGGACGACAGGGATAAGCTCCTACAATGAGCAGTTCTTC.

V usage is TRBV7-6 and J usage is TRBJ2-1; weak D call: TRBD2 (6 bases). The CDR3 runs 14 residues. V was trimmed by 4 bases and J by 5 bases, leaving 12 bases between them. Germline V CDR1 and CDR2: SGHVS, FNYEAQ. The CDR3 spells CASSSRRGHNEQFF. As DNA, the CDR3 is TGTGCCAGCAGCTCCAGGCGGGGACACAATGAGCAGTTCTTC. The whole variable domain, remainder taken from reference TRBV7-6 and TRBJ2-1, is GAGVSQSPRYKVTKRGQDVALRCDPISGHVSLYWYRQALGQGPEFLTYFNYEAQQDKSGLPNDRFSAERPEGSISTLTIQRTEQRDSAMYRCASSSRRGHNEQFFGPGTRLTVL.

The chain employs TRBV28 and TRBJ2-7; D may be TRBD2 (5 bases). The CDR3 extends over 15 amino acids. V was cut by 2 bases and J by 3 bases, with 14 bases left in between. Germline CDR1 MDHEN, CDR2 SYDVKM. CDR3 nucleotides: TGTGCCAGCAGTTTAACAAGCGGATCCTTCTACGAGCAGTACTTC. As protein: CASSLTSGSFYEQYF.

This chain joins TRBV19 and TRBJ1-5; D gene unclear. The V end lost 3 bases, the J end lost 3 bases, and 9 bases lay between the germline ends. The CDR3 runs to 14 residues. The germline CDR1 and CDR2 sequences are LNHDA and SQIVND (reference sequence). Written as DNA, the CDR3 is TGTGCCAGTAGTATTAAGGGTTACAATCAGCCCCAGCATTTT. This codes for CASSIKGYNQPQHF.

The rearrangement links TRBV29-1 to TRBJ2-3; unclear D gene. Per the germline V gene, CDR1 is SQVTM and CDR2 is ANQGSEA. The CDR3 totals 10 residues. Trimming removed 4 bases at V and 11 bases at J, with 10 bases between. CDR3 DNA sequence: TGCAGCGTTGTGAGTGAGGAGCAGTATTTT. It is translated as CSVVSEEQYF.

The V and J genes are TRBV6-6 and TRBJ2-1, with a tentative D call TRBD2 (6 bases). There are 15 residues in the CDR3. The germline V and J ends were trimmed by 0 bases and 0 bases, with 6 bases remaining between them. CDR1 is MNHNY, CDR2 SVGAGI, per germline (reference sequence). CDR3 nucleotides: TGTGCCAGCAGTTACTCCGGGAGCTCCTACAATGAGCAGTTCTTC. Residues: CASSYSGSSYNEQFF.

The chain employs TRBV28 and TRBJ2-7; 8 nucleotides agree with TRBD2. The germline V gene has CDR1 MDHEN and CDR2 SYDVKM. V shed 5 bases, J shed 2 bases, and the junction held 14 bases outside the gene matches. The CDR3 runs to 17 residues. The CDR3 nucleotides are TGTGCCAGCAGTCTCAGGGTAGGGATAGCGGGAACCTACGAGCAGTACTTC. Protein product: CASSLRVGIAGTYEQYF.

The CDR3 coding sequence is TGTGCCAGCAGTATCGGACAGGGGGCGGACGAGCAGTACTTC. It encodes CASSIGQGADEQYF. The gene calls are TRBV28 and TRBJ2-7; TRBD1 matches 11 bases. This CDR3 contains 14 residues. V gave up 5 bases and J gave up 5 bases; unmatched junction bases: 5. Germline V gene sequence: CDR1 MDHEN, CDR2 SYDVKM.

The CDR3 DNA is TGTGCCAGCAGTTCGACAGGGGGCTGGGTAGCTTTCTTT. Encoded protein: CASSSTGGWVAFF. The chain has TRBV28 and TRBJ1-1, with 10 bases fitting TRBD1. The ends lost 4 bases at V and 10 bases at J; junction bases unmatched: 6. Germline CDR1 MDHEN, CDR2 SYDVKM. The CDR3 totals 13 residues.

This rearrangement joins TRBV5-8 to TRBJ2-5, with 7 bases fitting TRBD1. Germline V gene sequence: CDR1 SGHTS, CDR2 YDEGEE. This CDR3 region has 14 residues. V gave up 9 bases and J gave up 1 base; unmatched junction bases: 9. Here the CDR3 DNA reads TGTGCCACACACGAAGCAGGGGGCCAAGAGACCCAGTACTTC. This translates into CATHEAGGQETQYF.

The V gene is TRBV30, the J gene TRBJ2-7, with 7 bases aligning to TRBD2. Germline trimming cut 5 bases from V and 4 bases from J; bases unmatched to any gene: 11. Looked up from germline, CDR1 is GTSNPN and CDR2 is SVGIG (reference sequence). This CDR3 region has 14 residues. CDR3 nucleotides: TGTGCCTGGGCGGACCAACTAGCGAAGTACGAGCAGTACTTC. This encodes CAWADQLAKYEQYF.